This TCR beta chain was captured by sequencing in a study of T cells in Graves' hyperthyroidism and ophthalmopathy. This clonotype appeared many times. The antigen is undetermined. The CDR3 consists of 14 residues. With 3 bases clipped from V and 6 bases from J, the junction kept 5 bases outside the gene matches. Germline loops: CDR1 MNHEY, CDR2 SMNVEV (reference sequence). Researchers took RNA transcripts and amplified the TCR beta CDR3 regions from them. Primed by the HTBI set, a first-round RT-PCR was run on the TCR CDR3. One entry per CDR3 protein results from TCRdb running MiXCR on the multiplex PCR reads. The sample lists about 600,000 distinct CDR3 sequences, more than 15% occurring once. General study results and limits: In the analysis, a 13 V-J model separated ophthalmopathy from stable hyperthyroidism.

The TCR was taken from a woman between 40 and 50 years old with Graves' ophthalmopathy. The rearrangement uses TRBV27 and TRBJ1-2, with 9 bases fitting TRBD1. Sequenced input: blood. The CDR3 is CASSLGQGADGYTF. The CDR3 nucleotides read TGTGCCAGCAGTTTGGGACAGGGAGCGGATGGCTACACCTTC.